The sequence of this T cell receptor (beta chain) was determined in a study of CD8+ T cells in alopecia areata. Study background: Those receiving the skin were approximately 6-11-week-old female C3H/HeJ mice, whose grafts came from roughly 6-13-month-old C3H/HeJ donors with spontaneous alopecia.

A few counts support this clone. Its antigen is currently unknown. Germline and genes: mouse. From the germline J gene comes the end of the CDR3, since the read stops 3 residues before it. This CDR3 has 17 amino acids. Germline V CDR1 and CDR2: MSHET, SYDVDS. Trimming took 4 bases from V and 0 from J; bases not matched to a gene: 4. Cells that came from pooled cutaneous lymph nodes were sorted using CD4, CD8alpha, NKG2D, NKG2ACE and other markers. Extracted RNA was reverse transcribed into cDNA, the sequencing template. Libraries were prepared by immunoSEQ multiplex PCR; TCRdb keeps only in-frame clonotypes and omits some of them. Recorded here are approximately 280,000 clones, none singletons. The study's findings and limits: Normal scalp showed lower clonality than lesional scalp, especially alopecia totalis/universalis. Researchers reported that TCR sharing among patients proved less clear than in mice, possibly HLA-linked. Tissue-resident alphabeta T cells belonging to normal skin likewise get sequenced within scalp specimens.

This sequence was found in a C3H/HeJ mouse with alopecia areata. This strain's MHC haplotype is H2-k. The chain recombines TRBV29 with TRBJ1-6; 9 positions match TRBD1. TRBJ1-6 is an ORF, and what it does is uncertain. The sample taken for sequencing was CD4+ T cells sorted from a lymph node. The CDR3 DNA, read in part, is TGTGCTAGCAGTTGGGACAGGGAATATTCCTATAATTCGCCC. Translation: CASSWDREYSYNSP. The entire CDR3 protein reads CASSWDREYSYNSPLYF.